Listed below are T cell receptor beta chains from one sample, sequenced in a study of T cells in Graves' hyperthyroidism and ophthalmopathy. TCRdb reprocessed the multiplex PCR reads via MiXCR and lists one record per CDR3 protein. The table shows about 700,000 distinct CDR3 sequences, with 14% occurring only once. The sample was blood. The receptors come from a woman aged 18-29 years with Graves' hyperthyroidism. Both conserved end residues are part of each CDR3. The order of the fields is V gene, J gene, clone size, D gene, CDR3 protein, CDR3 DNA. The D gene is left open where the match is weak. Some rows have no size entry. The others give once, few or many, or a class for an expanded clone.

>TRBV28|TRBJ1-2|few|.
CASSTPLPSANYGYTF
TGTGCCAGCAGCACCCCCCTGCCCTCAGCTAACTATGGCTACACCTTC
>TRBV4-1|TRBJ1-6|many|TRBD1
CASSPSAGTAGVLPLHF
TGCGCCAGCAGCCCATCCGCCGGGACAGCCGGGGTTTTGCCCCTCCACTTT
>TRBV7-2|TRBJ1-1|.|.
CASSSGLFREGTEAFF
TGTGCCAGCAGCTCCGGCCTTTTCAGGGAGGGCACTGAAGCTTTCTTT
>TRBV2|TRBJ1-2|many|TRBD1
CASRTGPYGYTF
TGTGCCAGCCGGACAGGGCCCTATGGCTACACCTTC
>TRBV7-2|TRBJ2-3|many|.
CASRLGGGVTDTQYF
TGTGCCAGCAGGTTAGGGGGGGGAGTCACAGATACGCAGTATTTT
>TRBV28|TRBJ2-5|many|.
CASNTPPGPETQYF
TGTGCCAGCAATACGCCTCCGGGGCCAGAGACCCAGTACTTC
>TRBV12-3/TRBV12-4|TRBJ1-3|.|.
CASSLGGARAGNTIYF
TGTGCCAGCAGTTTAGGGGGGGCCAGGGCTGGAAACACCATATATTTT
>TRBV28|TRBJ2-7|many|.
CASSLGGGGRIHEQYF
TGTGCCAGCAGTTTAGGCGGGGGCGGGAGAATCCACGAGCAGTACTTC
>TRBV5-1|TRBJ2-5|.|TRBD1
CASSSYRGLETQYF
TGCGCCAGCAGCTCGTACAGGGGGCTGGAGACCCAGTACTTC
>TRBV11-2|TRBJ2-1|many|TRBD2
CASSFPGLANEQFF
TGTGCCAGCAGCTTTCCGGGACTAGCGAATGAGCAGTTCTTC
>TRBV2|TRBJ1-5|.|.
CASKRSTVRDQPQHF
TGTGCCAGCAAGAGGTCCACCGTGCGGGATCAGCCCCAGCATTTT
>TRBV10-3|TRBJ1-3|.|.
CAIGTTGKRNTIYF
TGTGCCATCGGAACTACAGGGAAGAGAAACACCATATATTTT
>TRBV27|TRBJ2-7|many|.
CATRGSPSYEQYF
TGTGCCACTCGCGGGTCTCCATCCTACGAGCAGTACTTC
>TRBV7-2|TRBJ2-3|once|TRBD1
CASSAGTGGYRRSGTDTQYF
TGTGCCAGCAGCGCCGGGACAGGGGGCTATCGGAGGTCGGGCACAGATACGCAGTATTTT
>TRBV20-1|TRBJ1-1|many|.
CSAREIGRSLGQAFF
TGCAGTGCTAGAGAAATAGGAAGGTCACTTGGACAAGCTTTCTTT
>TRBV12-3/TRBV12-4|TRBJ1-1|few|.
CASSFQDEDTEAFF
TGTGCCAGCAGTTTTCAGGATGAGGACACTGAAGCTTTCTTT
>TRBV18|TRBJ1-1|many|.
CASSPGTADEAFF
TGTGCCAGCTCACCCGGGACCGCGGATGAAGCTTTCTTT
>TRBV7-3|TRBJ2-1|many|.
CASSLAGAQRYNEQFF
TGTGCCAGCAGCTTAGCAGGGGCCCAACGCTACAATGAGCAGTTCTTC
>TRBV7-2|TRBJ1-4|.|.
CASSLGQRGQLFF
TGTGCCAGCAGCTTAGGGCAACGTGGCCAACTGTTTTTT
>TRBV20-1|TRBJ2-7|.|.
CSARDQRYEQYF
TGCAGTGCTAGAGACCAGCGGTACGAGCAGTACTTC
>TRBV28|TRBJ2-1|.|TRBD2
CASSSASGGYNEQFF
TGTGCCAGCAGTTCGGCTAGCGGGGGTTACAATGAGCAGTTCTTC
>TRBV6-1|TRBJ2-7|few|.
CASSSLGKTYEQYF
TGTGCCAGCAGTTCCCTCGGGAAGACCTACGAGCAGTACTTC
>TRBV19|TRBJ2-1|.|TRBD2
CASSIAGGNRVDLAGALSYNEQFF
TGTGCCAGTAGTATAGCGGGGGGGAACAGGGTGGATCTAGCGGGAGCTCTTTCCTACAATGAGCAGTTCTTC
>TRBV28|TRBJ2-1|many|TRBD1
CASSQPGTGWNEQFF
TGTGCCAGCAGTCAACCCGGGACAGGGTGGAATGAGCAGTTCTTC
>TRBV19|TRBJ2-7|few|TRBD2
CASSDPRLAGNSYEQYF
TGTGCCAGTAGTGACCCTCGACTAGCGGGAAACTCCTACGAGCAGTACTTC
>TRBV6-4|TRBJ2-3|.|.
CASSDSYHTDTQYF
TGTGCCAGCAGTGACTCCTACCACACAGATACGCAGTATTTT
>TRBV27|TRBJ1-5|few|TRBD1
CASSLTGTGSGPQHF
TGTGCCAGCAGTTTAACCGGGACAGGGTCCGGGCCCCAGCATTTT
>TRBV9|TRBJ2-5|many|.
CASSVQGSWQETQYF
TGTGCCAGCAGCGTACAGGGTAGTTGGCAAGAGACCCAGTACTTC